This T cell receptor beta chain originates from a study of T cells after yellow fever vaccination. Study observations and caveats: At around 96% for CD4 and approximately 89% for CD8, most primary-vaccination clones showed up again after the booster. Just a small share of clonotypes turned up in the CD4 compartment as well as the CD8 compartment.

Notes on this clonotype: Antigen unknown.

Template switching with 5'RACE generated the TCR cDNA and added a universal primer site and UMIs. TCRdb re-called the 5' RACE reads with MiXCR, one entry per CDR3 protein. The table has fewer than 450,000 distinct CDR3 sequences, under 5% seen once. The CDR3 is 12 amino acids. V was pared by 0 bases and J by 8 bases, with 5 bases between. The V gene's germline CDR1 is MGHDK and CDR2 SYGVNS. The chain links TRBV25-1 to TRBJ2-1; D unclear. Sequenced material: PBMCs, taken 5 days after the yellow fever booster vaccination. This clonotype was obtained from a man aged 18-30 years who received the YFV17D yellow fever vaccine. The CDR3 spells CASSEYSHEQFF. The DNA for the CDR3 is TGTGCCAGCAGTGAATACTCCCATGAGCAGTTCTTC.